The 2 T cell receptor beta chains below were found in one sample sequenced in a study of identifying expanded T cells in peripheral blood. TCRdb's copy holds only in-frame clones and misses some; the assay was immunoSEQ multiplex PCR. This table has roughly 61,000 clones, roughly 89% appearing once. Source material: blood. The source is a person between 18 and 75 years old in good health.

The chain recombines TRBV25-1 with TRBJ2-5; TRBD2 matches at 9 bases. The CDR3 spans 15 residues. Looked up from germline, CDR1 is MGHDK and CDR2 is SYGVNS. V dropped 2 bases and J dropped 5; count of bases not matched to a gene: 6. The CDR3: CASSEIAGVEETQYF. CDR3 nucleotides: TGTGCCAGCAGTGAAATAGCGGGAGTTGAGGAGACCCAGTACTTC.

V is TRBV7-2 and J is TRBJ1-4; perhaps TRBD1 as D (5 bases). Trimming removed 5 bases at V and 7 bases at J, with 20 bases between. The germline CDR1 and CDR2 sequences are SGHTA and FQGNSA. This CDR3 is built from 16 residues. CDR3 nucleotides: TGTGCCAGCAGCCAGGGTAACGGCGGAGGTGGTGAAAAACTGTTTTTT. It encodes CASSQGNGGGGEKLFF. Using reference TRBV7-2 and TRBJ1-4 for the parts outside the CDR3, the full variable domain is GAGVSQSPSNKVTEKGKDVELRCDPISGHTALYWYRQSLGQGLEFLIYFQGNSAPDKSGLPSDRFSAERTGGSVSTLTIQRTQQEDSAVYLCASSQGNGGGGEKLFFGSGTQLSVL.